A single sample gave rise to the 8 T cell receptor beta chains below, sequenced in a study of cytomegalovirus exposure and HLA in healthy donors. PCR involved 60 Vbeta and 13 Jbeta primers. Some clones are missing from TCRdb's copy, which holds only in-frame ones; the method was immunoSEQ multiplex PCR. Of tens of thousands of clones listed, 60% to 80% are singletons. The sample was PBMCs. These TCRs come from a woman aged 35 to 49 in good health and CMV-seropositive.

The V gene is TRBV18, the J gene TRBJ1-4; 7 bases match TRBD1. This CDR3 is built from 14 residues. In germline, CDR1 is KGHSH, CDR2 LQKENI. Trimming cost V 3 bases and J 4 bases; bases outside gene matches: 2. Here the CDR3 DNA reads TGTGCCAGCTCACCTGGGACAGTTAATGAAAAACTGTTTTTT. This sequence encodes CASSPGTVNEKLFF.

The chain couples TRBV13 to TRBJ1-1; a weak D match, TRBD1 (6 bases). Germline-derived CDR1 and CDR2 are PRHDT and FYEKMQ (reference sequence). The CDR3 contains 14 residues. Between the trimmed V and J ends, which lost 2 bases and 3 bases, there was a span of 10 bases. CDR3 DNA: TGTGCCAGCAGCTTACAGGGGTGGCACACTGAAGCTTTCTTT. Its translation: CASSLQGWHTEAFF. Combining the CDR3 with reference TRBV13 and TRBJ1-1 gives the whole variable domain AAGVIQSPRHLIKEKRETATLKCYPIPRHDTVYWYQQGPGQDPQFLISFYEKMQSDKGSIPDRFSAQQFSDYHSELNMSSLELGDSALYFCASSLQGWHTEAFFGQGTRLTVV.

This chain connects TRBV5-1 to TRBJ1-1, with a possible D match to TRBD1 (5 bases). Trimming took off 1 base at V and 1 base at J, with 14 bases between the two ends. In germline, CDR1 is SGHRS, CDR2 YFSETQ. The CDR3 contains 16 residues. The CDR3 nucleotides are TGCGCCAGCAGCTTGACGCCGTTGACAGAGAACACTGAAGCTTTCTTT. This encodes CASSLTPLTENTEAFF.

This clone has just a few counts. The CDR3 DNA follows: TGTGCCACCAGCAGACTCCAGGGGGACGGGACCCAGTACTTC. It translates to CATSRLQGDGTQYF. The gene calls are TRBV15 and TRBJ2-5; 7 bases fit TRBD1. This CDR3 is built from 14 residues. Germline V gene lookup returns CDR1 LNHNV and CDR2 YYDKDF (reference sequence). V was pared by 2 bases and J by 7 bases, with 7 bases of the junction left unmatched.

V is TRBV10-3 and J is TRBJ2-5; TRBD1 matches at 7 bases. There are 14 residues in the CDR3. After removal of 0 bases from V and 2 bases from J, the junction contained 0 bases not matched to a gene. The germline V gene encodes CDR1 ENHRY and CDR2 SYGVKD. CDR3 nucleotides: TGTGCCATCAGTGAGTCGGGACAGCAAGAGACCCAGTACTTC. It encodes CAISESGQQETQYF.

The rearrangement links TRBV6-5 to TRBJ1-2; weak D call: TRBD1 (5 bases). CDR3 size: 14 residues. Germline V gives CDR1 MNHEY, CDR2 SVGAGI. V was trimmed by 0 bases and J by 6 bases, leaving 11 bases between them. CDR3 coding DNA: TGTGCCAGCAGTTACTCGACAGCGTCTAATGGCTACACCTTC. This gives the protein CASSYSTASNGYTF.

V is TRBV9 and J is TRBJ1-3; possibly TRBD1 for D (5 bases). Trimming removed 3 bases at V and 1 base at J, with 11 bases between. CDR3 length: 15 residues. CDR1 SGDLS and CDR2 YYNGEE come from the germline V gene. The CDR3 loop reads CASSALGGSGNTIYF. The CDR3 DNA sequence: TGTGCCAGCAGCGCACTGGGGGGTTCTGGAAACACCATATATTTT.

This rearrangement joins TRBV7-8 to TRBJ1-2; D gene unclear. The CDR3 loop spans 15 amino acids. V was pared by 6 bases and J by 7 bases, with 21 bases between. Germline loops: CDR1 SGHVS, CDR2 FQNEAQ. The CDR3 DNA reads as TGTGCCAGCAGTCTCGATTCCGGGTCCGCCAGTGGCTACACCTTC. It specifies CASSLDSGSASGYTF. Based on the CDR3 plus reference TRBV7-8 and TRBJ1-2, the full variable domain is GAGVSQSPRYKVAKRGQDVALRCDPISGHVSLFWYQQALGQGPEFLTYFQNEAQLDKSGLPSDRFFAERPEGSVSTLKIQRTQQEDSAVYLCASSLDSGSASGYTFGSGTRLTVV.